The 20 T cell receptor beta chains listed next were all sequenced from one sample in a study of vaccination effects on CD4 cells after COVID-19. Their antigen targets remain unknown. Isolating CD4+ T cells followed about 11 days of culture. The person had PCR-confirmed SARS-CoV-2 infection between March and December 2020. As their vaccination, participants received two doses of either BNT162b2 or mRNA-1273. Clones were read by immunoSEQ multiplex PCR, and TCRdb kept only the in-frame ones, dropping some. The profile shows 30,000 to 35,000 clones, approximately 72% of them singletons. The input for sequencing was CD4+ T cells from PBMCs cultured without peptide, taken after COVID-19 vaccination. The receptors originated from a human donor who had a prior SARS-CoV-2 infection.

The V gene is TRBV19, the J gene TRBJ1-2; D is unresolved. The CDR3 contains 15 residues. V lost 5 bases, J lost 4 bases, and 17 bases lay in between. Germline lookup yields CDR1 LNHDA and CDR2 SQIVND (reference sequence). CDR3 sequence (DNA): TGTGCCAGTAGTGCTTGGACCGCACAAAGCTATGGCTACACCTTC. This codes for CASSAWTAQSYGYTF.

This clone was seen a few times. V usage is TRBV19 and J usage is TRBJ2-4, with 11 bases identical to TRBD2. Germline CDR1 LNHDA, CDR2 SQIVND (reference sequence). The CDR3 is 16 residues long. V was pared by 5 bases and J by 7 bases, with 10 bases of the junction left unmatched. The CDR3 sequence is CASSFLAGGPGNIQYF. The CDR3 DNA reads as TGTGCCAGTAGTTTCTTAGCGGGAGGGCCAGGGAACATTCAGTACTTC.

This clone was found a few times. The V call is TRBV18, the J call TRBJ1-6; unclear D gene. The germline CDR1 and CDR2 sequences are KGHSH and LQKENI. CDR3 length equals 13 residues. Trimming took off 3 bases at V and 13 bases at J, with 13 bases between the two ends. CDR3 sequence (DNA): TGTGCCAGCTCACCCCGACTGGAAGACCCCCTCCACTTT. Its protein product is CASSPRLEDPLHF.

This rearrangement joins TRBV3-1 (or the pseudogene TRBV3-2) to TRBJ2-5; 8 positions agree with TRBD2. CDR1 LGHDT and CDR2 YNNKEL come from the germline V gene (reference sequence). This CDR3 is built from 14 residues. Germline trimming cut 3 bases from V and 3 bases from J; bases unmatched to any gene: 3. The CDR3 DNA reads as TGTGCCAGCAGCCACAACGGGGGGGAAGAGACCCAGTACTTC. Amino acid sequence: CASSHNGGEETQYF.

The gene calls are TRBV5-4 and TRBJ2-5, with TRBD2 as a possible D gene (6 bases). Trimming shortened V by 3 bases and J by 1 base, and 16 bases separated the two germline ends. This CDR3 is 16 amino acids long. CDR1 SGHNT and CDR2 YYREEE come from the germline V gene (reference sequence). The CDR3 DNA reads TGTGCCAGCAGCTCCCCAGCGGGTCAAGTCCAAGAGACCCAGTACTTC. Translating it yields CASSSPAGQVQETQYF.

The chain uses TRBV10-3 and TRBJ1-1; 9 bases map to TRBD1. Germline CDR1 ENHRY, CDR2 SYGVKD. J lost 0 bases, V lost 6 bases, and 8 bases had no gene match. The CDR3 is 16 amino acids. CDR3 amino acids: CAIRIRDRDLNTEAFF. The CDR3 nucleotides read TGTGCCATCAGGATCCGGGACAGGGATTTGAACACTGAAGCTTTCTTT.

The chain is built from TRBV5-1 and TRBJ2-5; 8 bases fit TRBD2. V trimming: 4 bases; J trimming: 1 base; junction bases outside the gene matches: 3. The CDR3 consists of 14 residues. From germline, CDR1 is SGHRS and CDR2 YFSETQ. The CDR3 bases are TGCGCCAGCAGCCGCGGGGGGCCCCAAGAGACCCAGTACTTC. Amino acids: CASSRGGPQETQYF.

V and J are TRBV24-1 and TRBJ2-5; 13 nucleotides agree with TRBD2. The V segment lost 4 bases and the J segment 1 base; nucleotides outside the gene matches: 8. This CDR3 is built from 18 residues. CDR1 and CDR2 (germline): KGHDR, SFDVKD. The CDR3 DNA reads as TGTGCCACCAGTGACCGCGGGACTAGCGGGGCCTCCCAAGAGACCCAGTACTTC. This encodes CATSDRGTSGASQETQYF.

J is TRBJ1-1 and V is TRBV18; weak D call: TRBD1 (5 bases). The CDR3 has 15 amino acids. Deletions cut 4 bases from V and 3 bases from J, with 15 bases between. CDR1 is KGHSH, CDR2 LQKENI, per germline. The CDR3 reads CASSRFGGRYTEAFF. CDR3 in DNA: TGTGCCAGCTCACGTTTCGGGGGTCGTTACACTGAAGCTTTCTTT.

The rearrangement joins TRBV6-5 to TRBJ1-1, with D unclear. The CDR3 sequence is 13 residues long. The V and J ends lost 4 bases and 6 bases respectively, with 12 bases between them. Per germline, CDR1 MNHEY and CDR2 SVGAGI. CDR3 sequence (DNA): TGTGCCAGCAGTTCGGTCGGAGACTCTGAAGCTTTCTTT. Its protein product is CASSSVGDSEAFF.

A few counts support this clone. The chain joins TRBV2 to TRBJ1-5, with 8 bases that match TRBD1. V shed 7 bases, J shed 1 base, and the junction held 6 bases outside the gene matches. In germline, CDR1 is SNHLY, CDR2 FYNNEI. This CDR3 is 15 amino acids long. This CDR3 reads CASNQGAASNQPQHF. The CDR3 DNA sequence: TGTGCCAGCAACCAGGGGGCAGCCAGCAATCAGCCCCAGCATTTT.

This clone was detected once. The CDR3 is CASSYSRTVDTEAFF. Here the CDR3 DNA reads TGTGCCAGCAGTTACTCGAGGACCGTTGACACTGAAGCTTTCTTT. The V and J genes are TRBV6-5 and TRBJ1-1; D unclear. Germline assignment: CDR1 MNHEY and CDR2 SVGAGI. V gave up 0 bases and J gave up 3 bases, with 11 bases separating them. The CDR3 has 15 residues.

This chain connects TRBV30 to TRBJ2-7; 9 nucleotides match TRBD2. V shed 4 bases, J shed 2 bases, and the junction held 3 bases outside the gene matches. The CDR3 runs 13 residues. Germline V gene lookup returns CDR1 GTSNPN and CDR2 SVGIG (reference sequence). CDR3 residues: CAWTLAGTYEQYF. The CDR3 nucleotides read TGTGCCTGGACGCTAGCGGGGACCTACGAGCAGTACTTC. The whole variable domain, remainder taken from reference TRBV30 and TRBJ2-7, is SQTIHQWPATLVQPVGSPLSLECTVEGTSNPNLYWYRQAAGRGLQLLFYSVGIGQISSEVPQNLSASRPQDRQFILSSKKLLLSDSGFYLCAWTLAGTYEQYFGPGTRLTVT.

The V gene is TRBV20-1, the J gene TRBJ2-3; 7 bases fit TRBD2. Germline V lookup: CDR1 DFQATT, CDR2 SNEGSKA (reference sequence). CDR3 size: 14 residues. V shed 3 bases, J shed 5 bases, and the junction held 8 bases outside the gene matches. CDR3 loop: CSASLRTGGDTQYF. CDR3 sequence (DNA): TGCAGTGCTAGTCTCCGTACGGGAGGAGATACGCAGTATTTT.

This clone was seen a few times. The chain uses TRBV9 and TRBJ1-1; D remains ambiguous. CDR1 SGDLS and CDR2 YYNGEE come from the germline V gene. The CDR3 consists of 16 residues. Trimming removed 3 bases at V and 4 bases at J, with 19 bases between. CDR3 protein: CASSGWDRRGGTEAFF. As DNA, the CDR3 is TGTGCCAGCAGCGGGTGGGATCGGCGTGGTGGCACTGAAGCTTTCTTT.

The chain is built from TRBV6-1 and TRBJ2-3; TRBD2 agrees at 9 bases. Per germline, CDR1 MNHNS and CDR2 SASEGT. V was pared by 2 bases and J by 5 bases, with 11 bases of the junction left unmatched. The CDR3 loop spans 17 amino acids. DNA for the CDR3: TGTGCCAGCAGTGAACGGCAACTAGCGGGTTTCAAAGATACGCAGTATTTT. Amino acids: CASSERQLAGFKDTQYF.

The genes are TRBV9 and TRBJ2-7; D is ambiguous. From germline, CDR1 is SGDLS and CDR2 YYNGEE. The V end lost 0 bases, the J end lost 2 bases, and 9 bases lay between the germline ends. The CDR3 has 14 amino acids. The CDR3 coding sequence is TGTGCCAGCAGCGTAGCAGGATCCGCCTACGAGCAGTACTTC. Translated, it gives CASSVAGSAYEQYF.

The chain recombines TRBV19 with TRBJ1-1; no clear D. The germline V gene encodes CDR1 LNHDA and CDR2 SQIVND (reference sequence). V lost 5 bases, J lost 0 bases, and 10 bases lay in between. The CDR3 runs to 14 residues. DNA of the CDR3: TGTGCCAGTAGTCGGGCAGGACTGAACACTGAAGCTTTCTTT. Its translation is CASSRAGLNTEAFF.

Concerning this clone: The sample holds other DNA sequences that translate to the same CDR3. V and J are TRBV9 and TRBJ2-5; either TRBD1 or TRBD2 may supply D (5 bases each). The CDR3 sequence is 13 residues long. V lost 2 bases and J 5 bases, leaving 10 bases between the germline ends. Germline CDR1 and CDR2: SGDLS and YYNGEE. CDR3 nucleotide sequence: TGTGCCAGCAGCGTTGAGGGGCGGGAGACCCAGTACTTC. Residues: CASSVEGRETQYF. The whole variable domain, remainder taken from reference TRBV9 and TRBJ2-5, is DSGVTQTPKHLITATGQRVTLRCSPRSGDLSVYWYQQSLDQGLQFLIQYYNGEERAKGNILERFSAQQFPDLHSELNLSSLELGDSALYFCASSVEGRETQYFGPGTRLLVL.

This clone was detected only a few times. The J gene is TRBJ2-2, the V gene TRBV7-2, with D tentatively TRBD2 (6 bases). The CDR3 extends over 15 amino acids. Trimming cost V 1 base and J 5 bases, with 11 bases left between them. Germline CDR1 and CDR2: SGHTA and FQGNSA. In nucleotides, the CDR3 is TGTGCCAGCAGCTTAGATTACGGGAGAACCGGGGAGCTGTTTTTT. As protein: CASSLDYGRTGELFF.